This T cell receptor beta chain was found in a study of response to subunit inactivated influenza vaccine. Findings and caveats of the study: Every seasonal influenza vaccination brings in few new T cells, the authors suggested.

This clonotype was observed at least ten times. What it binds is not known. TCRdb re-analysed the RT-PCR reads in MiXCR, keeping a single row per CDR3 protein. The sample contains approximately 730,000 distinct CDR3 sequences, about 14% of which appear only once. From germline, CDR1 is SGHDT and CDR2 YYEEEE. CDR3 length: 15 amino acids. Deletions cut 2 bases from V and 6 bases from J, with 18 bases between. V gene TRBV5-6 combines with J gene TRBJ2-7, with D possibly TRBD1 on 5 matching bases. Sequencing used PBMCs from blood, obtained approximately 15 days before vaccination. The TCR was taken from a man aged 50-60 years who received an inactivated influenza vaccine. For the CDR3, the DNA is TGTGCCAGCAGCTTCAGGCAGGGTTATGTCGCCGAGCAGTACTTC. This codes for CASSFRQGYVAEQYF.